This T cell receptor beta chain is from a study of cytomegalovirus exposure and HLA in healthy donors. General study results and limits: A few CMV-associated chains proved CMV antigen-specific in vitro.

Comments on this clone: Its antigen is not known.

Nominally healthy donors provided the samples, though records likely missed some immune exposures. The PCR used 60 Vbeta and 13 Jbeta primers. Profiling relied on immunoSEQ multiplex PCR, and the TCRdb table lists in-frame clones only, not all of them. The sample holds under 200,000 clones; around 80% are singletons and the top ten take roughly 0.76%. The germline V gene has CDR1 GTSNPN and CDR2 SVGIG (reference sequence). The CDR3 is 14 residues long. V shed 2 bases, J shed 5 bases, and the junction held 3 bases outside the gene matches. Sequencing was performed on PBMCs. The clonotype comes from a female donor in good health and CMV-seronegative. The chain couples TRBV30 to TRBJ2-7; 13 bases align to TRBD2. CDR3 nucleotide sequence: TGTGCCTGGAGTCCGACTAGCGGGGGGCACGAGCAGTACTTC. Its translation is CAWSPTSGGHEQYF.